Described below is a single T cell receptor (beta chain) sequence and its context. This sample is part of a study of blood T cell repertoires in COVID-19. At the level of the study: T cells, B-cell-depleted T cells, or PBMCs supplied cDNA or gDNA.

In the original analysis: Reference gene primer amplification gave estimated nucleated cell counts. Method: immunoSEQ multiplex PCR; TCRdb's copy keeps in-frame clones and lacks some. The V and J calls and clone size come from that table; D and trimming were worked out from the DNA. The profile shows under 250,000 clones, 80% to 85% of them singletons. What was sequenced was peripheral blood. The sequence was collected from a woman younger than 35 with acute or convalescent COVID-19.

The CDR3 DNA sequence: TGTGCCAGCAGCTTCTCAGATATTGGAGAGACCCAGTACTTC. It is translated as CASSFSDIGETQYF. The chain employs TRBV11-2 and TRBJ2-5; no clear D gene. Trimming removed 3 bases from V and 4 bases from J, with 12 bases in between. The CDR3 has 14 amino acids. Germline V gene sequence: CDR1 SGHAT, CDR2 FQNNGV. The whole variable domain, filled in from reference TRBV11-2 and TRBJ2-5, reads EAGVAQSPRYKIIEKRQSVAFWCNPISGHATLYWYQQILGQGPKLLIQFQNNGVVDDSQLPKDRFSAERLKGVDSTLKIQPAKLEDSAVYLCASSFSDIGETQYFGPGTRLLVL.